A selection of T cell receptor beta chains follows, all from one sample in a study of blood T cell repertoires in COVID-19. Sequenced by immunoSEQ multiplex PCR; TCRdb stores in-frame clones only, minus some. The sample records under 300,000 clones, 84% being singletons. The sample taken for sequencing was peripheral blood. The receptor set was obtained from a man aged 40-49 years who had recovered from COVID-19. CDR3s include the opening cysteine and the closing phenylalanine or tryptophan. D genes are given only for firm matches. Size is stated for part of the rows, as once, few or many counts, or as a class when the clone is expanded.

size	D	V	J	DNA	CDR3
NA	NA	TRBV5-1	TRBJ2-5	TGCGCCAGCACCAAATCGGCTACGGGGCAAGAGACCCAGTACTTC	CASTKSATGQETQYF
NA	NA	TRBV18	TRBJ2-5	TGTGCCAGCTCACCCGGACTCCTACAAGAGACCCAGTACTTC	CASSPGLLQETQYF
NA	TRBD2	TRBV7-6	TRBJ2-3	TGTGCCAGCAGCTTAGCGGGGGGGGTAACAGATACGCAGTATTTT	CASSLAGGVTDTQYF
NA	TRBD2	TRBV29-1	TRBJ2-5	TGCAGCGTTCTTGGTGGGCTAGCGGCGTCGGAAGAGACCCAGTACTTC	CSVLGGLAASEETQYF
NA	TRBD2	TRBV18	TRBJ2-3	TGTGCCAGCTCATCGGGACTAGCGGGACGCACAGATACGCAGTATTTT	CASSSGLAGRTDTQYF
NA	NA	TRBV5-1	TRBJ1-6	TGCGCCAGCAGCTTTGCAACCTCGAGCGATTCACCCCTCCACTTT	CASSFATSSDSPLHF
few	TRBD2	TRBV19	TRBJ2-5	TGTGCCAGTAGTATGGACGGGGGGGCACACGTGTCGGAGACCCAGTACTTC	CASSMDGGAHVSETQYF
NA	NA	TRBV19	TRBJ1-4	TGTGCCAGTAGTATCAGCAGAGGGAGTGAAAAACTGTTTTTT	CASSISRGSEKLFF
once	NA	TRBV13	TRBJ1-4	TGTGCCAGCAGCTTAGGACAGGGTGGTCCTAGGGATGAAAAACTGTTTTTT	CASSLGQGGPRDEKLFF
NA	NA	TRBV7-2	TRBJ2-7	TGTGCCAGCAGCTTCCCAGGGCTCTACGAGCAGTACTTC	CASSFPGLYEQYF
few	TRBD2	TRBV5-5	TRBJ2-1	TGTGCCAGCAGCTTGGTTGCGGGAGTCCACAATGAGCAGTTCTTC	CASSLVAGVHNEQFF
NA	NA	TRBV9	TRBJ2-5	TGTGCCAGCAGCGTTACCCCACAGGGTATGGAGACCCAGTACTTC	CASSVTPQGMETQYF
NA	NA	TRBV7-2	TRBJ2-3	TGTGCCAGCAGCCTCTCCCGGGAAGCGCAGAGCACAGATACGCAATATTTT	CASSLSREAQSTDTQYF
NA	NA	TRBV6-2/TRBV6-3	TRBJ2-3	TGTGCCAGCAGTTACGAACAGGGTAGGGCAGATACGCAGTATTTT	CASSYEQGRADTQYF
NA	TRBD1	TRBV5-1	TRBJ2-7	TGCGCCAGCAGCTCACAGGGGGCGGACCCTGGGGAGCAGTACTTC	CASSSQGADPGEQYF
NA	TRBD1	TRBV5-5	TRBJ1-2	TGTGCCAGCAGCCCTACACAGGGGGGATATGGCTACACCTTC	CASSPTQGGYGYTF
NA	NA	TRBV29-1	TRBJ2-2	TGCAGCGCCTCCGGGGGATTAACCGGGGAGCTGTTTTTT	CSASGGLTGELFF
NA	TRBD2	TRBV10-2	TRBJ2-5	TGCGCCAGCAGTGAGTCGGGGACTAGTTACCAAGAGACCCAGTACTTC	CASSESGTSYQETQYF
NA	NA	TRBV19	TRBJ1-5	TGTGCCAGTAGTATAATCCCAGGGAGCAATCAGCCCCAGCATTTT	CASSIIPGSNQPQHF
NA	NA	TRBV20-1	TRBJ2-1	TGCAGTGCTAGAGCATACAATGAGCAGTTCTTC	CSARAYNEQFF
NA	TRBD1	TRBV7-9	TRBJ2-5	TGTGCCAGCAGCAAACATGAGACAGGGCCTAAAGAGACCCAGTACTTC	CASSKHETGPKETQYF
NA	TRBD1	TRBV5-5	TRBJ1-2	TGTGCCAGCAGCTTGGTGTCCCAGGGGGCCGGTGGCTACACCTTC	CASSLVSQGAGGYTF
NA	NA	TRBV4-2	TRBJ1-1	TGTGCCAGCAGCCGCAAGAGCGGGGAAGTGAACACTGAAGCTTTCTTT	CASSRKSGEVNTEAFF
NA	NA	TRBV3-1/TRBV3-2	TRBJ2-4	TGTGCCAGCAGCCAACTTTCCTTAAACATTCAGTACTTC	CASSQLSLNIQYF
NA	NA	TRBV7-2	TRBJ2-1	TGTGCCAGCAGATTTAGCAGGGATACTGAGCAGTTCTTC	CASRFSRDTEQFF
NA	NA	TRBV4-1	TRBJ1-2	TGCGCCAGCAGCCCCCGCGGCGCGGGTGACTATGGCTACACCTTC	CASSPRGAGDYGYTF
NA	TRBD2	TRBV19	TRBJ2-7	TGTGCCAGTAGCCAGCTAGCGGGAGCCTACGAGCAGTACTTC	CASSQLAGAYEQYF
NA	NA	TRBV20-1	TRBJ1-2	TGCAGTGCAGGAGAGTATGGCTACACCTTC	CSAGEYGYTF
NA	TRBD2	TRBV5-6	TRBJ2-1	TGTGCCAGCAGCTTGGTCGTCCGACTAGCGATCAATGAGCAGTTCTTC	CASSLVVRLAINEQFF
NA	NA	TRBV2	TRBJ2-3	TGTGCCAGCAGTGAACGGGACCGGGGGGCAGTTGATACGCAGTATTTT	CASSERDRGAVDTQYF
few	TRBD1	TRBV7-2	TRBJ1-1	TGTGCCAGCAGCTCCCGGGACAGGGGACTCCCTGAAGCTTTCTTT	CASSSRDRGLPEAFF
NA	NA	TRBV12-3/TRBV12-4	TRBJ2-7	TGTGCCAGCAGTTCCTCCGCCAGGGACGAGCAGTACTTC	CASSSSARDEQYF
NA	NA	TRBV6-6	TRBJ2-1	TGTGCCAGCAGTTACATGTCTGACAATGAGCAGTTCTTC	CASSYMSDNEQFF
NA	TRBD1	TRBV12-3/TRBV12-4	TRBJ1-1	TGTGCCACCACCCCTGAGGGGGCTACTGAAGCTTTCTTT	CATTPEGATEAFF
NA	TRBD1	TRBV9	TRBJ2-7	TGTGCCAGCAGCGTGGGGACAGGTGACTCCTACGAGCAGTACTTC	CASSVGTGDSYEQYF
NA	TRBD1	TRBV5-1	TRBJ2-5	TGCGCCAGCAGCTTGGCTATAGACAGGGGGACGGAGACCCAGTACTTC	CASSLAIDRGTETQYF
NA	NA	TRBV7-9	TRBJ1-5	TGTGCCAGCAGCTCGACGGTAACAGGGTTGTGGCTACCCCAGCATTTT	CASSSTVTGLWLPQHF
NA	TRBD2	TRBV24-1	TRBJ2-1	TGTGCCACCAGTGACCCCCTAGCGGGGGCCGGTGAGCAGTTCTTC	CATSDPLAGAGEQFF
NA	NA	TRBV6-2/TRBV6-3	TRBJ1-4	TGTGCCAGCAGTTACTCGAGATGGAGGGGCTCTGATGAAAAACTGTTTTTT	CASSYSRWRGSDEKLFF
NA	NA	TRBV4-3	TRBJ1-3	TGCGCCAGCAGCCGCACACAGGGTTTAGGAAACACCATATATTTT	CASSRTQGLGNTIYF
NA	NA	TRBV12-3/TRBV12-4	TRBJ1-2	TGTGCCAGCAGTTTAGGACAGTACTATGGCTACACCTTC	CASSLGQYYGYTF
NA	NA	TRBV6-1	TRBJ2-5	TGTGCCAGCAGTGTCGATCAGGTCGGAGGCCAAGAGACCCAGTACTTC	CASSVDQVGGQETQYF
NA	TRBD2	TRBV30	TRBJ2-2	TGTGCCTGGAATGTACGGGTAGCGGGCACCGGGGAGCTGTTTTTT	CAWNVRVAGTGELFF
NA	NA	TRBV5-4	TRBJ2-3	TGTGCCAGCAGCTTGTTTCCCTGGAGTCGAGATACGCAGTATTTT	CASSLFPWSRDTQYF
NA	NA	TRBV27	TRBJ2-7	TGTGCCAGCAGTTCAAGACAAGAGCAGTACTTC	CASSSRQEQYF
NA	TRBD2	TRBV9	TRBJ2-3	TGTGCCAGCAGCGTAGCTACAGCGGGAGCAGCAGATACGCAGTATTTT	CASSVATAGAADTQYF
NA	NA	TRBV6-2/TRBV6-3	TRBJ2-5	TGTGCCAGCAGTACACTAGCTCAAGAGACCCAGTACTTC	CASSTLAQETQYF
NA	NA	TRBV30	TRBJ1-1	TGTGCCTGGAGTGTCGTTACTGAAGCTTTCTTT	CAWSVVTEAFF
NA	TRBD2	TRBV11-3	TRBJ2-1	TGTGCCAGCAAAAGCGGCGGGGGAGCCTACAATGAGCAGTTCTTC	CASKSGGGAYNEQFF